This is a list of T cell receptor beta chains from one sample in a study of blood T cell repertoires in COVID-19. TCRdb's copy holds only in-frame clones and misses some; the assay was immunoSEQ multiplex PCR. The sample holds some 390,000 clones, around nine tenths seen once. Sequencing was carried out using PBMCs or T cells enriched from blood (not recorded which). Receptors were obtained from a woman aged 25-40 years who had recovered from COVID-19. Both conserved end residues are part of each CDR3. The D gene is left open where the match is weak. Expanded clones are given a class, and other clones once, few, many or no size at all.

j_call v_call d_call clone_size cdr3_nt cdr3_aa
TRBJ1-5 TRBV4-2 . . TGTGCCAGCAGCCAAGATTCTGCGGTCCCTCCGGATGGCAATCAGCCCCAGCATTTT CASSQDSAVPPDGNQPQHF
TRBJ1-4 TRBV5-1 . . TGCGCCAGCAGCTTGCCAGGGGCAGATGAAAAACTGTTTTTT CASSLPGADEKLFF
TRBJ2-3 TRBV9 . . TGTGCCAGCAGCGGTGGACAAGGAAGCACAGATACGCAGTATTTT CASSGGQGSTDTQYF
TRBJ2-7 TRBV11-2 . . TGTGCCAGCAGCTCCTATTACGAGCAGTACTTC CASSSYYEQYF
TRBJ2-7 TRBV19 TRBD2 . TGTGCCAGTAGTATAAGGACTAGCGGGAGTGGCTACGAGCAGTACTTC CASSIRTSGSGYEQYF
TRBJ2-7 TRBV5-4 TRBD2 . TGTGCCAGCAGCCAACCTAGCGGAGGCTCCTACGAGCAGTACTTC CASSQPSGGSYEQYF
TRBJ2-7 TRBV28 . . TGTGCCAGCAGTTTGGGAGGTTGGGCCTACGAGCAGTACTTC CASSLGGWAYEQYF
TRBJ2-3 TRBV7-2 . . TGTGCCAGCAGCTTTTTTAGGGGTAACACAGATACGCAGTATTTT CASSFFRGNTDTQYF
TRBJ1-5 TRBV4-1 TRBD1 . TGCGCCAGCAGCCAGGATCGGACAGGGGGACAGCCCCAGCATTTT CASSQDRTGGQPQHF
TRBJ2-2 TRBV3-1/TRBV3-2 . . TGTGCCAGCAGTCATACCGGGGAGCTGTTTTTT CASSHTGELFF
TRBJ2-2 TRBV9 . . TGTGCCAGCAGCGAGAGGGGGAAGAACACCGGGGAGCTGTTTTTT CASSERGKNTGELFF
TRBJ1-2 TRBV6-5 . . TGTGCCAGCCGAGGGGGGGCTGGCTATGGCTACACCTTC CASRGGAGYGYTF
TRBJ1-1 TRBV7-9 . once TGTGCCAGCAGCTTAGTTTCAGGGATTCCGACTGAAGCTTTCTTT CASSLVSGIPTEAFF
TRBJ1-1 TRBV12-3/TRBV12-4 . . TGTGCCAGCAGTTTTGGGGGCCACAGGGAAGCTTTCTTT CASSFGGHREAFF
TRBJ2-5 TRBV5-1 . many TGCGCCAGCAGCCCTCCAAGGGGGGGCGGAGAGACCCAGTACTTC CASSPPRGGGETQYF